The 4 T cell receptor beta chains below all came from one sample that was sequenced in a study of T cell responses to AZD1222 COVID-19 vaccine. Generated by immunoSEQ multiplex PCR, the TCRdb table keeps only in-frame clones and is missing some. Of tens of thousands of clones in the sample, 85% were seen once. The material was peripheral blood, obtained 28 days after the second AZD1222 dose. The receptors come from an adult who received the AZD1222 COVID-19 vaccine.

The J gene is TRBJ2-7, the V gene TRBV6-5, with D perhaps matching TRBD1 (6 bases). From germline, CDR1 is MNHEY and CDR2 SVGAGI. CDR3 length equals 13 residues. V was cut by 5 bases and J by 2 bases, with 10 bases left in between. The CDR3 bases are TGTGCCAGCAGTCCCGGGGACACCTACGAGCAGTACTTC. Its protein is CASSPGDTYEQYF.

The gene calls are TRBV6-5 and TRBJ2-2; D is uncertain. Looked up from germline, CDR1 is MNHEY and CDR2 is SVGAGI. V was shortened by 0 bases and J by 8 bases, with 7 bases between the two germline ends. The CDR3 is made up of 13 amino acids. CDR3 DNA: TGTGCCAGCAGTTACTCGTCCCGGGGGGAGCTGTTTTTT. Translating it yields CASSYSSRGELFF.

V gene TRBV6-2 or TRBV6-3 combines with J gene TRBJ2-7, with a tentative D call TRBD2 (6 bases). The CDR3 runs to 16 residues. The V and J ends lost 0 bases and 4 bases respectively, with 16 bases between them. Germline CDR1 reads MNHEY; CDR2 reads SVGEGT. CDR3 sequence reads: CASSYSIAGNAYEQYF. In DNA form, the CDR3 reads TGTGCCAGCAGTTACTCGATCGCGGGAAATGCTTACGAGCAGTACTTC.

The chain couples TRBV27 to TRBJ2-4, with 9 bases fitting TRBD2. The CDR3 has 16 residues. Germline values: CDR1 MNHEY, CDR2 SMNVEV (reference sequence). The V gene end was trimmed by 4 bases and the J gene end by 5 bases; junction bases not matched to a gene: 9. The CDR3 spells CASSSISGGLQNIQYF. Written as DNA, the CDR3 is TGTGCCAGCAGTTCTATTAGCGGGGGCCTCCAAAACATTCAGTACTTC.